These 4 T cell receptor beta chains were all obtained from the same sample, sequenced in a study of T cell repertoires in cytomegalovirus infection. TCRdb re-called the reads through MiXCR, storing one row per CDR3 protein. The sample has under 850,000 distinct CDR3 sequences, 33% seen once. Their cognate antigens are unknown. The source was cultured PBMCs, collected from culture after CMV antigen stimulation. These receptors were collected from a human donor in good health (CMV status not recorded). Some clones in this sample may be carry-over from other donors' samples.

The sample holds a few counts of this clonotype. The chain links TRBV29-1 to TRBJ1-2, with 7 bases matching TRBD1. This CDR3 spans 15 amino acids. After removal of 7 bases from V and 4 bases from J, the junction contained 15 bases not matched to a gene. Germline assignment: CDR1 SQVTM and CDR2 ANQGSEA. CDR3 region: CSDRFVGGQIYGYTF. The CDR3 DNA is TGCAGCGACCGATTTGTAGGGGGACAGATCTATGGCTACACCTTC.

The chain employs TRBV15 and TRBJ1-2; TRBD1 agrees at 8 bases. J lost 4 bases, V lost 0 bases, and 4 bases had no gene match. Germline CDR1 is LNHNV and CDR2 is YYDKDF (reference sequence). This CDR3 has 15 amino acids. The CDR3 DNA is TGTGCCACCAGCAGAGATGGACAGGGAGTCTATGGCTACACCTTC. This encodes CATSRDGQGVYGYTF. Together with reference TRBV15 and TRBJ1-2, the CDR3 gives the full variable domain: DAMVIQNPRYQVTQFGKPVTLSCSQTLNHNVMYWYQQKSSQAPKLLFHYYDKDFNNEADTPDNFQSRRPNTSFCFLDIRSPGLGDTAMYLCATSRDGQGVYGYTFGSGTRLTVV.

Remarks on this clonotype: With only one base between it and a far larger clone, this is likely a read error. This rearrangement joins TRBV6-1 to TRBJ2-7; tentative D call: TRBD1 (6 bases). Per the germline V gene, CDR1 is MNHNS and CDR2 is SASEGT. V shed 7 bases and J shed 3 bases, with 10 bases lying between them. The CDR3 sequence is 12 residues long. The CDR3 loop is CASTPQGYEQYF. The CDR3 region has the DNA TGTGCCAGCACCCCACAGGGCTACGAGCAGTACTTC.

This clonotype was found many times. The chain couples TRBV7-2 to TRBJ1-6, with 7 bases lining up with TRBD1. Germline V gene data show CDR1 as SGHTA and CDR2 as FQGNSA. V lost 4 bases and J lost 6; bases outside the gene matches: 3. CDR3 length: 14 amino acids. The CDR3: CASSSWDSNSPLHF. CDR3 DNA: TGTGCCAGCAGCTCCTGGGACAGTAATTCACCCCTCCACTTT.